The TCR beta chain under discussion was sequenced for a study of cytomegalovirus exposure and HLA in healthy donors. The primer mix had 60 Vbeta and 13 Jbeta primers. Here immunoSEQ multiplex PCR was the method, and the copy in TCRdb shows in-frame clones only, minus some. The sample carries around 140,000 clones, around 72% recorded once. Whole-study findings and limits: A highly shared variant cluster was judged a likely technical artifact. Specificity of a few CMV-associated chains for CMV antigens was verified in vitro. A link between a missense DCLRE1C variant and TCR beta V- and J-gene trimming emerged from a later analysis. High sensitivity and specificity were reportedly achieved when the classifier diagnosed cytomegalovirus status.

As to this clone: What it binds is not known.

Trimming cost V 0 bases and J 4 bases, with 14 bases left between them. Per the germline V gene, CDR1 is SGHRS and CDR2 is YFSETQ. There are 16 residues in the CDR3. The genes are TRBV5-1 and TRBJ1-3, with a weak D call TRBD1 (6 bases). Sequencing was done on a sample of PBMCs. The clonotype was recovered from a man aged 50 to 60 in good health and CMV-seropositive. The CDR3 DNA sequence: TGCGCCAGCAGCTTGGCCGGTGGGGGCCCCGGAAACACCATATATTTT. Protein product: CASSLAGGGPGNTIYF.